These T cell receptor beta chains were read from a single sample in a study of blood T cell repertoires in COVID-19. The table came from immunoSEQ multiplex PCR; TCRdb's copy has only in-frame clones and leaves some out. In the table there are about 150,000 clones, around 82% of which are singletons. Sequences were obtained from peripheral blood. The receptors here all came from a human donor in a cohort sampled during active COVID-19. CDR3s include the opening cysteine and the closing phenylalanine or tryptophan. The D gene is left open where the match is weak. Clone size, where shown, is once, few, many, or a class for clones that have expanded.

j_gene | abundance | d_gene | v_gene | CDR3aa | CDR3nt
TRBJ1-2 | NA | TRBD1 | TRBV9 | CASSDHDRAVDGYTF | TGTGCCAGCAGCGATCATGACAGGGCTGTAGATGGCTACACCTTC
TRBJ1-2 | NA | NA | TRBV9 | CASSRGNYGYTF | TGTGCCAGCTCCAGGGGAAACTATGGCTACACCTTC
TRBJ1-1 | NA | NA | TRBV7-9 | CASSFDRPNTEAFF | TGTGCCAGCAGCTTTGACAGACCGAACACTGAAGCTTTCTTT
TRBJ2-5 | NA | NA | TRBV7-2 | CASSFDRYQETQYF | TGTGCCAGCAGCTTTGACAGATACCAAGAGACCCAGTACTTC
TRBJ2-3 | NA | TRBD2 | TRBV19 | CASSSGTSDSTDTQYF | TGTGCCAGTAGTTCCGGGACTAGCGACAGCACAGATACGCAGTATTTT
TRBJ2-3 | NA | NA | TRBV7-7 | CASSLVPDAAQYF | TGTGCCAGCAGCTTAGTACCAGATGCTGCGCAGTATTTT
TRBJ2-2 | NA | TRBD1 | TRBV5-1 | CASTLTGGRAGELFF | TGCGCCAGCACTTTAACAGGGGGCAGGGCCGGGGAGCTGTTTTTT
TRBJ2-5 | NA | NA | TRBV4-3 | CASSQDKGPWETQYF | TGCGCCAGCAGCCAAGATAAGGGGCCCTGGGAGACCCAGTACTTC
TRBJ1-6 | NA | NA | TRBV18 | CASSPSGGSSYNSPLHF | TGTGCCAGCTCACCTTCCGGGGGGAGCTCCTATAATTCACCCCTCCACTTT
TRBJ1-1 | NA | NA | TRBV9 | CASSVAGIRGAEAFF | TGTGCCAGCAGCGTAGCAGGCATTAGGGGCGCTGAAGCTTTCTTT
TRBJ1-6 | NA | TRBD1 | TRBV2 | CASSRDRINSPLHF | TGTGCCAGCAGCCGGGACAGGATAAATTCACCCCTCCACTTT
TRBJ2-3 | NA | TRBD1 | TRBV29-1 | CSVELGTATDTQYF | TGCAGCGTTGAATTAGGGACAGCCACAGATACGCAGTATTTT
TRBJ1-2 | NA | TRBD1 | TRBV5-6 | CASSPGPGSRGPGYTF | TGTGCCAGCAGCCCCGGCCCCGGTAGCAGGGGGCCTGGCTACACCTTC
TRBJ2-7 | NA | TRBD1 | TRBV4-1 | CASSQDYRGHYEQYF | TGCGCCAGTAGCCAAGATTACAGGGGCCATTACGAGCAGTACTTC
TRBJ1-1 | NA | TRBD1 | TRBV18 | CASSSRQGSTEAFF | TGTGCCAGCTCATCAAGACAGGGGAGCACTGAAGCTTTCTTT
TRBJ1-5 | NA | NA | TRBV6-1 | CASSEALRGNQPQHF | TGTGCCAGCAGTGAAGCGCTTCGAGGAAATCAGCCCCAGCATTTT
TRBJ2-3 | NA | TRBD2 | TRBV7-3 | CASSPRTGGADTQYF | TGTGCCAGCAGCCCCCGGACGGGGGGGGCAGATACGCAGTATTTT
TRBJ1-2 | NA | TRBD1 | TRBV19 | CASSVGQVVGGYTF | TGTGCCAGTAGTGTGGGACAGGTCGTGGGAGGCTACACCTTC
TRBJ2-5 | few | NA | TRBV12-5 | CASGLEASAQYF | TGTGCTAGTGGTTTGGAGGCTAGCGCCCAGTACTTC
TRBJ1-1 | NA | NA | TRBV15 | CATSRGVGRKNTEAFF | TGTGCCACCAGCAGAGGGGTAGGCAGGAAGAACACTGAAGCTTTCTTT
TRBJ1-5 | NA | TRBD1 | TRBV19 | CASSAKGQGNFNQPQHF | TGTGCCAGTAGTGCCAAGGGACAGGGAAATTTCAATCAGCCCCAGCATTTT
TRBJ2-1 | NA | NA | TRBV7-8 | CASSPRQTREQFF | TGTGCCAGCAGCCCCCGACAGACTCGTGAGCAGTTCTTC
TRBJ1-4 | NA | NA | TRBV7-9 | CASSFGDKTNEKLFF | TGTGCCAGCAGCTTCGGGGACAAGACTAATGAAAAACTGTTTTTT
TRBJ1-2 | NA | NA | TRBV6-5 | CASRVDSVNYGYTF | TGTGCCAGCAGAGTGGACAGCGTTAACTATGGCTACACCTTC
TRBJ2-1 | NA | TRBD1 | TRBV7-9 | CASSRRRGRWVNEQFF | TGTGCCAGCAGCCGCAGAAGGGGGCGCTGGGTCAATGAGCAGTTCTTC
TRBJ1-2 | NA | NA | TRBV19 | CASSIGELATRGYTF | TGTGCCAGTAGTATTGGGGAGCTGGCCACGCGCGGCTACACCTTC
TRBJ1-2 | NA | NA | TRBV7-2 | CASSPAGWNYGYTF | TGTGCCAGCAGCCCCGCAGGGTGGAACTATGGCTACACCTTC
TRBJ2-2 | NA | TRBD2 | TRBV3-1/TRBV3-2 | CASSLGGRRGTGELFF | TGTGCCAGCAGCCTAGGCGGGAGGAGGGGCACCGGGGAGCTGTTTTTT
TRBJ1-6 | NA | NA | TRBV7-9 | CASSKDSYNSPLHF | TGTGCCAGCAGCAAAGACAGCTATAATTCACCCCTCCACTTT
TRBJ1-3 | NA | NA | TRBV4-3 | CASSQDVEGNTIYF | TGCGCCAGCAGCCAAGATGTGGAGGGAAACACCATATATTTT
TRBJ1-5 | NA | NA | TRBV19 | CASSMGQGRRNQPQHF | TGTGCCAGTAGTATGGGGCAGGGTCGGCGCAATCAGCCCCAGCATTTT
TRBJ1-5 | NA | NA | TRBV24-1 | CATSDPTEGNQPQHF | TGTGCCACCAGTGACCCTACAGAAGGAAATCAGCCCCAGCATTTT
TRBJ2-2 | NA | NA | TRBV19 | CASSPRGGRILPGELFF | TGTGCCAGTAGTCCTAGGGGGGGACGAATTCTTCCCGGGGAGCTGTTTTTT
TRBJ2-1 | NA | NA | TRBV5-6 | CASSSTGYNEQFF | TGTGCCAGCAGCTCGACAGGTTACAATGAGCAGTTCTTC
TRBJ2-2 | once | NA | TRBV18 | CASSPTDSHDTGELFF | TGTGCCAGCTCACCCACCGACAGCCACGACACCGGGGAGCTGTTTTTT